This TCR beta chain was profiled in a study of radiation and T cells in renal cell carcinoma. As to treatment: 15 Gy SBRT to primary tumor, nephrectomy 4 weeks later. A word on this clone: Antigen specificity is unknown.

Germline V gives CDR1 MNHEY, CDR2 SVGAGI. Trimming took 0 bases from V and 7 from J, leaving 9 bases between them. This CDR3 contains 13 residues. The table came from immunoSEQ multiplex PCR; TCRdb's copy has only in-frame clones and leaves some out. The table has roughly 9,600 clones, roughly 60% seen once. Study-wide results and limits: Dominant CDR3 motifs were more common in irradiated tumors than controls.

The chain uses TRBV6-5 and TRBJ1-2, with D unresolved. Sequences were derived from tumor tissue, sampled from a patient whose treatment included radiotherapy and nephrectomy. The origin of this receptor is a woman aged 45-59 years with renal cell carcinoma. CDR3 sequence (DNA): TGTGCCAGCAGTTACTCCCGAGTCGGTGGCTACACCTTC. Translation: CASSYSRVGGYTF.